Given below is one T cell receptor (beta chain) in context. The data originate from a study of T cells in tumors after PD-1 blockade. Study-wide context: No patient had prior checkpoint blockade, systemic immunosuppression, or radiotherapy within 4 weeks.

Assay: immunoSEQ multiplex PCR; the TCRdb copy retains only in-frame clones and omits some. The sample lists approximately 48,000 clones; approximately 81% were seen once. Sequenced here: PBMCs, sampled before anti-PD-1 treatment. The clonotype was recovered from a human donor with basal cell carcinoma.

In DNA, the CDR3 is TGCAGCGTCCAGGGATCTAGCAATCAGCCCCAGCATTTT. It translates to CSVQGSSNQPQHF. The J gene is TRBJ1-5, the V gene TRBV29-1; D is possibly TRBD1 (5 bases). Germline V gives CDR1 SQVTM, CDR2 ANQGSEA. V lost 6 bases to trimming and J lost 0 bases, with 9 bases between them. This CDR3 has 13 residues.